One and the same sample provided the 15 T cell receptor beta chains below, sequenced in a study of radiotherapy plus CTLA-4 blockade in lung cancer. Profiling relied on immunoSEQ multiplex PCR, and the TCRdb table lists in-frame clones only, not all of them. The sample has roughly 39,000 clones; roughly 77% are singletons. This material consisted of peripheral blood, taken from a patient treated with radiotherapy plus ipilimumab. The origin of the receptors is a human donor with non-small cell lung cancer who had stable disease on radiotherapy plus ipilimumab.

The rearrangement links TRBV11-2 to TRBJ1-4; D is perhaps TRBD1 (5 bases). Germline V gives CDR1 SGHAT, CDR2 FQNNGV. Trimming took 5 bases from V and 3 from J, leaving 19 bases between them. The CDR3 covers 17 residues. The CDR3 coding sequence is TGTGCCAGCAGCCTGGGACGGCCAAGGGGCCCTAATGAAAAACTGTTTTTT. It specifies CASSLGRPRGPNEKLFF.

This chain uses TRBV5-5 with TRBJ2-7; D might be TRBD1 (6 bases). The length of the CDR3 is 13 residues. Germline CDR1 and CDR2: SGHKS and YYEKEE (reference sequence). Trimming stripped 2 bases from V and 2 bases from J, with 8 bases between. The CDR3 loop is CASSFGTTYEQYV. In DNA, the CDR3 is TGTGCCAGCAGCTTCGGGACAACCTACGAGCAGTACGTC.

The chain has TRBV27 and TRBJ1-2, with 9 bases fitting TRBD1. Germline V gene data show CDR1 as MNHEY and CDR2 as SMNVEV (reference sequence). The CDR3 totals 13 residues. Trimming took 3 bases from V and 5 from J; bases not matched to a gene: 1. DNA for the CDR3: TGTGCCAGCAGTTTGACAGGGGGGTATGGCTACACCTTC. It codes for CASSLTGGYGYTF.

Notes on this clone: The sample has other DNA sequences that encode this CDR3 too. The chain carries TRBV6-5 and TRBJ2-3; TRBD1 matches at 7 bases. The CDR3 sequence is 15 residues long. Germline trimming cut 5 bases from V and 6 bases from J; bases unmatched to any gene: 11. From germline, CDR1 is MNHEY and CDR2 SVGAGI. The CDR3 DNA is TGTGCCAGCAGTCACTACGACAGGGTCAGGGATACGCAGTATTTT. Amino acids: CASSHYDRVRDTQYF.

The rearrangement links TRBV5-1 to TRBJ1-1; D might be TRBD1 (5 bases). CDR3 length equals 13 residues. V lost 2 bases to trimming and J lost 2 bases, with 7 bases between them. In germline, CDR1 is SGHRS, CDR2 YFSETQ. The CDR3 loop reads CASSFQGNTEAFF. The CDR3 nucleotides read TGCGCCAGCAGCTTTCAGGGAAACACTGAAGCTTTCTTT.

The chain links TRBV4-1 to TRBJ1-5; no clear D. The CDR3 consists of 16 residues. V lost 0 bases to trimming and J lost 0 bases, with 9 bases between them. Germline CDR1 reads MGHRA; CDR2 reads YSYEKL. In DNA, the CDR3 is TGCGCCAGCAGCCAAGATCTCGGGTATAGCAATCAGCCCCAGCATTTT. Translated: CASSQDLGYSNQPQHF.

The chain uses TRBV5-4 and TRBJ2-2, with D unclear. The CDR3 totals 17 residues. Trimming pared 4 bases from V and 2 bases from J, leaving 18 bases between. Germline values: CDR1 SGHNT, CDR2 YYREEE (reference sequence). The CDR3 nucleotides are TGTGCCAGCAGCCCCGACCACCCTAGGTCTAACACCGGGGAGCTGTTTTTT. This codes for CASSPDHPRSNTGELFF.

The chain couples TRBV2 to TRBJ1-1, with 8 bases lining up with TRBD1. The CDR3 extends over 15 amino acids. The V gene end was trimmed by 2 bases and the J gene end by 8 bases; junction bases not matched to a gene: 10. The germline V gene has CDR1 SNHLY and CDR2 FYNNEI. The CDR3 loop reads CASSERTGRTSEAFF. The CDR3 DNA reads TGTGCCAGCAGTGAAAGGACAGGGCGTACTTCGGAAGCTTTCTTT.

The J gene is TRBJ1-2, the V gene TRBV27; no clear D gene. Deletions cut 10 bases from V and 6 bases from J, with 12 bases between. CDR3 length: 11 residues. Germline CDR1 and CDR2: MNHEY and SMNVEV (reference sequence). CDR3 sequence reads: CATRRGNGYTF. The CDR3 coding sequence is TGTGCCACCCGTCGAGGTAATGGCTACACCTTC.

The V and J genes are TRBV7-2 and TRBJ1-6; the D gene is possibly TRBD1 (5 bases). V lost 6 bases to trimming and J lost 5 bases, with 14 bases between them. The CDR3 is 15 amino acids. Looked up from germline, CDR1 is SGHTA and CDR2 is FQGNSA. The CDR3 region has the DNA TGTGCCAGCAGACTGGGGGGAAATCATAATTCACCCCTCCACTTT. It encodes CASRLGGNHNSPLHF. The whole variable domain, remainder taken from reference TRBV7-2 and TRBJ1-6, is GAGVSQSPSNKVTEKGKDVELRCDPISGHTALYWYRQSLGQGLEFLIYFQGNSAPDKSGLPSDRFSAERTGGSVSTLTIQRTQQEDSAVYLCASRLGGNHNSPLHFGNGTRLTVT.

This clone has just a few counts. This sequence joins TRBV10-3 and TRBJ2-7; D gene ambiguous. Germline-derived CDR1 and CDR2 are ENHRY and SYGVKD. With 10 bases removed from V and 3 bases from J, the gap between germline ends came to 13 bases. This CDR3 is built from 12 residues. The CDR3 reads CATSADLYEQYF. CDR3 bases: TGTGCCACGTCAGCAGATCTCTACGAGCAGTACTTC.

This rearrangement joins TRBV11-2 to TRBJ1-1; D is ambiguous. Looked up from germline, CDR1 is SGHAT and CDR2 is FQNNGV. The ends were cut back, 1 base at V and 0 bases at J, with 9 bases in the middle. The CDR3 is 15 residues long. CDR3: CASSLAGELNTEAFF. In DNA, the CDR3 is TGTGCCAGCAGCTTAGCCGGGGAGCTGAACACTGAAGCTTTCTTT.

The chain employs TRBV11-2 and TRBJ1-4; D remains ambiguous. The CDR3 covers 16 residues. Germline values: CDR1 SGHAT, CDR2 FQNNGV. V dropped 0 bases and J dropped 3 bases, with 11 bases sitting between them. The CDR3 reads CASSLDHRPSNEKLFF. DNA of the CDR3: TGTGCCAGCAGCTTAGATCATCGGCCTTCTAATGAAAAACTGTTTTTT. Together with reference TRBV11-2 and TRBJ1-4, the CDR3 gives the full variable domain: EAGVAQSPRYKIIEKRQSVAFWCNPISGHATLYWYQQILGQGPKLLIQFQNNGVVDDSQLPKDRFSAERLKGVDSTLKIQPAKLEDSAVYLCASSLDHRPSNEKLFFGSGTQLSVL.

V usage is TRBV9 and J usage is TRBJ1-2; 7 bases are a match to TRBD1. Germline CDR1 is SGDLS and CDR2 is YYNGEE. The V and J ends lost 5 bases and 7 bases, in that order; junction bases with no gene match: 17. The CDR3 contains 16 residues. The CDR3 protein is CASRRSFSGTVAGYTF. The CDR3 bases are TGTGCCAGCAGGCGTAGTTTTAGTGGGACAGTCGCTGGCTACACCTTC. Combining the CDR3 with reference TRBV9 and TRBJ1-2 gives the whole variable domain DSGVTQTPKHLITATGQRVTLRCSPRSGDLSVYWYQQSLDQGLQFLIQYYNGEERAKGNILERFSAQQFPDLHSELNLSSLELGDSALYFCASRRSFSGTVAGYTFGSGTRLTVV.

This rearrangement joins TRBV9 to TRBJ2-7; D not resolved. Germline V lookup: CDR1 SGDLS, CDR2 YYNGEE. The CDR3 has 15 residues. V shed 0 bases and J shed 3 bases, with 13 bases lying between them. The CDR3 sequence: CASSVEAVLGYEQYF. In DNA, the CDR3 is TGTGCCAGCAGCGTAGAGGCGGTATTGGGCTACGAGCAGTACTTC.